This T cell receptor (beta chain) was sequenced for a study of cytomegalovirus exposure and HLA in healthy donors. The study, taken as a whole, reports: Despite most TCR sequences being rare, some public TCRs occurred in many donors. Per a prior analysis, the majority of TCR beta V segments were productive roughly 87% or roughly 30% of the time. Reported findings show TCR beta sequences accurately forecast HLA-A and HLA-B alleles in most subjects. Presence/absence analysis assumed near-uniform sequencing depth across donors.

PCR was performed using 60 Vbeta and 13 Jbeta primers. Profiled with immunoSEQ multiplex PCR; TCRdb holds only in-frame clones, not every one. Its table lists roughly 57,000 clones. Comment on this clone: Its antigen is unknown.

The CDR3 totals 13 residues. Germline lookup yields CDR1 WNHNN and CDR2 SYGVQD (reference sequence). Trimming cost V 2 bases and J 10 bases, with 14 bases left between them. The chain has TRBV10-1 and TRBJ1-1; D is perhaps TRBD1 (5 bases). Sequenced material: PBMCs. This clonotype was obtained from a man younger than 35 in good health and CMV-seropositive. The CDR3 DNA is TGCGCCAGCAGTGAGCAGGTCGGGACTCCAGCTTTCTTT. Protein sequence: CASSEQVGTPAFF.